The 11 T cell receptor beta chains below were found in one sample sequenced in a study of cytomegalovirus exposure and HLA in healthy donors. Researchers ran the PCR with 60 Vbeta and 13 Jbeta primers. TCRdb's table, derived via immunoSEQ multiplex PCR, lists solely in-frame clones and lacks some. The sample's table shows 95,000 to 150,000 clones. Sequencing input: PBMCs. The source is a man aged 40-49 years in good health and CMV-seronegative.

On this clone: The junction departs from the called germline gene at one end, perhaps through a read error. The chain has TRBV18 and TRBJ1-2; the D gene is possibly TRBD1 (5 bases). CDR3 length equals 12 residues. From germline, CDR1 is KGHSH and CDR2 LQKENI. The CDR3 here is CASSPPGPWIAF. The CDR3 bases are TGTGCCAGCTCACCACCGGGGCCGTGGATTGCTTTC.

The chain uses TRBV15 and TRBJ1-4, with TRBD1 as a possible D gene (5 bases). CDR3 length: 15 amino acids. Germline V gene sequence: CDR1 LNHNV, CDR2 YYDKDF (reference sequence). With 1 base removed from V and 4 bases from J, the gap between germline ends came to 10 bases. CDR3 loop: CATSRVMTDNEKLFF. The CDR3 DNA sequence: TGTGCCACCAGCAGAGTAATGACAGATAATGAAAAACTGTTTTTT. Supplemented by reference TRBV15 and TRBJ1-4, the full variable domain reads DAMVIQNPRYQVTQFGKPVTLSCSQTLNHNVMYWYQQKSSQAPKLLFHYYDKDFNNEADTPDNFQSRRPNTSFCFLDIRSPGLGDTAMYLCATSRVMTDNEKLFFGSGTQLSVL.

V gene TRBV30 combines with J gene TRBJ2-3, with TRBD2 as a possible D gene (5 bases). Germline V gene sequence: CDR1 GTSNPN, CDR2 SVGIG (reference sequence). Trimming cost V 0 bases and J 4 bases, with 8 bases left between them. The CDR3 totals 13 residues. CDR3 nucleotide sequence: TGTGCCTGGAGTGTAGCCGGGGCAGATACGCAGTATTTT. It is translated as CAWSVAGADTQYF.

V gene TRBV7-2 combines with J gene TRBJ2-7; 7 bases are a match to TRBD1. From germline, CDR1 is SGHTA and CDR2 FQGNSA. The CDR3 runs to 15 residues. J was trimmed by 2 bases and V by 6 bases; bases with no gene match: 10. The CDR3 sequence is CASRPQGQFPYEQYF. The CDR3 DNA sequence: TGTGCCAGCAGGCCCCAGGGACAGTTCCCCTACGAGCAGTACTTC.

The CDR3 nucleotides are TGTGCCAGCAGGGCGAGCGGGAACAACTACGAGCAGTACTTC. Protein sequence: CASRASGNNYEQYF. The V gene is TRBV11-2, the J gene TRBJ2-7, with TRBD2 identical over 7 bases. V lost 6 bases to trimming and J lost 3 bases; unmatched junction nucleotides: 8. From germline, CDR1 is SGHAT and CDR2 FQNNGV. The CDR3 runs to 14 residues. The variable domain in full, with the rest retrieved from reference TRBV11-2 and TRBJ2-7, is EAGVAQSPRYKIIEKRQSVAFWCNPISGHATLYWYQQILGQGPKLLIQFQNNGVVDDSQLPKDRFSAERLKGVDSTLKIQPAKLEDSAVYLCASRASGNNYEQYFGPGTRLTVT.

V and J are TRBV11-2 and TRBJ1-2, with a possible D match to TRBD1 (5 bases). This CDR3 is built from 16 residues. Germline V gene data show CDR1 as SGHAT and CDR2 as FQNNGV. V shed 2 bases and J shed 2 bases, with 15 bases lying between them. Here the CDR3 reads CASSLIGGFSNYGYTF. The DNA for the CDR3 is TGTGCCAGCAGCTTAATTGGGGGGTTCTCAAACTATGGCTACACCTTC. The full variable domain, rest sourced from reference TRBV11-2 and TRBJ1-2, is EAGVAQSPRYKIIEKRQSVAFWCNPISGHATLYWYQQILGQGPKLLIQFQNNGVVDDSQLPKDRFSAERLKGVDSTLKIQPAKLEDSAVYLCASSLIGGFSNYGYTFGSGTRLTVV.

The chain recombines TRBV30 with TRBJ1-2, with D perhaps matching TRBD1 (6 bases). The length of the CDR3 is 13 residues. Between the trimmed V and J ends, which lost 8 bases and 3 bases, there was a span of 16 bases. Germline V gene lookup returns CDR1 GTSNPN and CDR2 SVGIG (reference sequence). The CDR3 is CALHPGHHYGYTF. The CDR3 DNA reads TGTGCCCTCCACCCGGGACACCACTATGGCTACACCTTC.

The chain employs TRBV10-2 and TRBJ2-1; TRBD2 aligns across 14 bases. The J segment lost 3 bases and the V segment lost 6 bases, leaving 1 base of the junction unmatched. CDR3 length: 15 amino acids. Germline loops: CDR1 WSHSY, CDR2 SAAADI. CDR3 in amino acids: CASRGLAGVYNEQFF. In nucleotides, the CDR3 is TGCGCCAGCAGGGGACTAGCGGGAGTCTACAATGAGCAGTTCTTC.

V and J are TRBV30 and TRBJ2-7; tentatively, D is TRBD1 (6 bases). Trimming pared 1 base from V and 2 bases from J, leaving 18 bases between. Germline lookup yields CDR1 GTSNPN and CDR2 SVGIG (reference sequence). The CDR3 totals 16 residues. The DNA for the CDR3 is TGTGCCTGGAGTGATGGACAGCCATACTCGCCCTACGAGCAGTACTTC. Translating it yields CAWSDGQPYSPYEQYF.

V and J are TRBV5-1 and TRBJ1-2; TRBD1 aligns across 7 bases. After removal of 4 bases from V and 2 bases from J, the junction contained 11 bases not matched to a gene. Germline values: CDR1 SGHRS, CDR2 YFSETQ. This CDR3 contains 16 residues. The chain's CDR3 is CASSPGPGQLNYGYTF. The CDR3 nucleotides read TGCGCCAGCAGCCCAGGCCCGGGACAGTTGAACTATGGCTACACCTTC. Using reference TRBV5-1 and TRBJ1-2 for the parts outside the CDR3, the full variable domain is KAGVTQTPRYLIKTRGQQVTLSCSPISGHRSVSWYQQTPGQGLQFLFEYFSETQRNKGNFPGRFSGRQFSNSRSEMNVSTLELGDSALYLCASSPGPGQLNYGYTFGSGTRLTVV.

The chain carries TRBV2 and TRBJ1-5, with D hard to call. In germline, CDR1 is SNHLY, CDR2 FYNNEI. There are 15 residues in the CDR3. Trimming stripped 0 bases from V and 6 bases from J, with 12 bases between. Here the CDR3 DNA reads TGTGCCAGCAGTGAAGCGCTTCGGGGAGGTCAGCCCCAGCATTTT. It codes for CASSEALRGGQPQHF.